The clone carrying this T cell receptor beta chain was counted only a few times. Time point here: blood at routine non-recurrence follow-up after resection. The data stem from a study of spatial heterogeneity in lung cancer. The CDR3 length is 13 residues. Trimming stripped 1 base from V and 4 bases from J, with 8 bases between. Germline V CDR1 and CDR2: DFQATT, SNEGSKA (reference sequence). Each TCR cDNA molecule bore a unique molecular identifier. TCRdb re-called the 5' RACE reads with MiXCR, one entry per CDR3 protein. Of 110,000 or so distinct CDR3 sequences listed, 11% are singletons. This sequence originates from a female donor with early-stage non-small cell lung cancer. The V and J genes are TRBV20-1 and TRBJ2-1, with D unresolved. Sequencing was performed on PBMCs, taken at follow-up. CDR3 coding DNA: TGCAGTGCTAGAGTAGGCACTTACAATGAGCAGTTCTTC. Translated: CSARVGTYNEQFF.